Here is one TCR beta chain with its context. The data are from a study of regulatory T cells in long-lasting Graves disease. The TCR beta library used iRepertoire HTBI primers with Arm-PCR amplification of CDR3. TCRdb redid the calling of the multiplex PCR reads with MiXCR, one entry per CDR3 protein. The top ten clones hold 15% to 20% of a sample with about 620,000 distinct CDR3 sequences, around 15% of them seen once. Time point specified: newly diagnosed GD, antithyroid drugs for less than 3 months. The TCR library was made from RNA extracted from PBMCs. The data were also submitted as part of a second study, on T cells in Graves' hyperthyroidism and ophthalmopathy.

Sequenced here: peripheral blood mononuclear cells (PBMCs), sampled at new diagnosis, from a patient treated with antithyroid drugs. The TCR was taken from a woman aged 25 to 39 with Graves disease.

The CDR3 nucleotides read TGTGCCAGTAGGTCGGCAGGGGGCAATGGCTACACCTTC. Translation: CASRSAGGNGYTF. The chain carries TRBV19 and TRBJ1-2; 8 nucleotides line up with TRBD1. The length of the CDR3 is 13 residues. Germline V lookup: CDR1 LNHDA, CDR2 SQIVND (reference sequence). The V gene end was trimmed by 6 bases and the J gene end by 6 bases; junction bases not matched to a gene: 6. The full variable domain, rest sourced from reference TRBV19 and TRBJ1-2, is DGGITQSPKYLFRKEGQNVTLSCEQNLNHDAMYWYRQDPGQGLRLIYYSQIVNDFQKGDIAEGYSVSREKKESFPLTVTSAQKNPTAFYLCASRSAGGNGYTFGSGTRLTVV.